The rows below give T cell receptor beta chains drawn from one sample of a study of blood T cell repertoires in COVID-19. Some clones are missing from TCRdb's copy, which holds only in-frame ones; the method was immunoSEQ multiplex PCR. The repertoire has a few hundred thousand clones, about 90% of them found once; the top ten carry approximately 0.93%. The material sequenced was PBMCs or T cells enriched from blood (not recorded which). The receptors here all came from a woman aged 25 to 45 who had recovered from COVID-19. The CDR3 runs from the conserved cysteine through the conserved F or W. A D gene is named only where the DNA matches it firmly. The size entry is marked missing in some rows and otherwise reads once, few, many or a size class.

V gene	CDR3 length	D gene	J gene	clone size	CDR3 protein	CDR3 DNA
TRBV30	14	-	TRBJ1-3	-	CAWRNTGAGNTIYF	TGTGCCTGGAGAAACACGGGGGCTGGAAACACCATATATTTT
TRBV6-2/TRBV6-3	15	-	TRBJ1-2	-	CASSPPAGTNYGYTF	TGTGCCAGCAGCCCCCCAGCAGGTACAAACTATGGCTACACCTTC
TRBV3-1/TRBV3-2	14	TRBD2	TRBJ2-5	once	CASSQSREGETQYF	TGTGCCAGCAGCCAATCCAGGGAGGGAGAGACCCAGTACTTC
TRBV4-1	14	TRBD1	TRBJ1-6	-	CASSQGDRVPPLHF	TGCGCCAGCAGCCAAGGAGACAGGGTCCCACCCCTCCACTTT
TRBV6-5	15	-	TRBJ1-1	-	CASSYSMGAPTEAFF	TGTGCCAGCAGTTACTCGATGGGGGCGCCCACTGAAGCTTTCTTT
TRBV13	20	TRBD2	TRBJ2-3	-	CASSLGSGSGLAGYTDTQYF	TGTGCCAGCAGCTTAGGCTCGGGTTCTGGGCTAGCGGGGTACACAGATACGCAGTATTTT
TRBV24-1	15	-	TRBJ2-3	-	CATSDRLISTDTQYF	TGTGCCACCAGTGATCGACTGATTAGCACAGATACGCAGTATTTT
TRBV19	14	TRBD1	TRBJ1-3	-	CASRDRGTGNTIYF	TGTGCCAGTAGGGACAGGGGTACCGGAAACACCATATATTTT
TRBV16	16	-	TRBJ2-7	-	CASSQIPGQHSYEQYF	TGTGCCAGCAGCCAAATACCGGGACAACATTCCTACGAGCAGTACTTC
TRBV10-3	17	TRBD1	TRBJ1-6	-	CAISEGQGSFSGSPLHF	TGTGCCATCAGTGAGGGACAGGGCTCTTTCTCAGGATCACCCCTCCACTTT
TRBV4-1	17	TRBD1	TRBJ1-3	few	CASSLRTGGGSGNTIYF	TGCGCCAGCAGCCTCCGGACAGGGGGCGGTTCTGGAAACACCATATATTTT
TRBV13	15	TRBD1	TRBJ2-3	-	CASSESGTGADTQYF	TGTGCCAGCAGCGAATCCGGGACAGGCGCAGATACGCAGTATTTT
TRBV7-6	15	TRBD1	TRBJ1-4	-	CASSLDREPNEKLFF	TGTGCCAGCAGCCTCGACAGGGAACCTAATGAAAAACTGTTTTTT
TRBV6-5	14	-	TRBJ2-7	-	CASSMGHRSYEQYF	TGTGCCAGCAGTATGGGACACCGCTCCTACGAGCAGTACTTC
TRBV14	15	-	TRBJ1-3	-	CASRSRGSSGNTIYF	TGTGCCAGCAGGTCCCGGGGGTCCTCTGGAAACACCATATATTTT
TRBV5-1	16	-	TRBJ2-4	few	CASSLDSGGGKNIQYF	TGCGCCAGCAGCTTGGATAGCGGTGGAGGCAAAAACATTCAGTACTTC
TRBV20-1	15	TRBD1	TRBJ1-5	few	CSASKTGGGFQPQHF	TGCAGTGCTAGTAAGACAGGGGGCGGATTTCAGCCCCAGCATTTT
TRBV4-1	15	-	TRBJ1-2	-	CASSQLEGFNYGYTF	TGCGCCAGCAGCCAATTGGAGGGCTTCAACTATGGCTACACCTTC
TRBV30	15	TRBD2	TRBJ2-7	-	CAWGPRLAGLHEQYF	TGTGCCTGGGGACCCCGACTAGCGGGTCTCCACGAGCAGTACTTC
TRBV10-1	15	-	TRBJ2-7	-	CASSEGADSSYEQYF	TGCGCCAGCAGTGAGGGGGCCGACAGCTCCTACGAGCAGTACTTC
TRBV28	14	-	TRBJ2-5	-	CASRGRQDQETQYF	TGTGCCAGCAGGGGTAGACAGGACCAAGAGACCCAGTACTTC
TRBV7-9	14	-	TRBJ1-2	-	CASSLASGNYGYTF	TGTGCCAGCAGCTTAGCGTCAGGGAACTATGGCTACACCTTC